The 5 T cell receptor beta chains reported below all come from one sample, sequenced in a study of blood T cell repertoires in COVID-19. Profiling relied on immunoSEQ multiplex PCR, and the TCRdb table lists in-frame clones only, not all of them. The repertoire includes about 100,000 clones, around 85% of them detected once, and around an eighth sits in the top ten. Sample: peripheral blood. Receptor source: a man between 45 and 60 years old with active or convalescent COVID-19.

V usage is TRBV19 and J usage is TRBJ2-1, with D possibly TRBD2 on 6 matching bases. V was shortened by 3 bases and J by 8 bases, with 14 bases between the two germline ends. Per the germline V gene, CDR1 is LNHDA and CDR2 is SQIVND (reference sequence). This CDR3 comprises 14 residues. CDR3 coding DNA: TGTGCCAGTAGTATCCAGGGACTTCTCGATGAGCAGTTCTTC. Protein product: CASSIQGLLDEQFF. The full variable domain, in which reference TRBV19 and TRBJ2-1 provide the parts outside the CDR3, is DGGITQSPKYLFRKEGQNVTLSCEQNLNHDAMYWYRQDPGQGLRLIYYSQIVNDFQKGDIAEGYSVSREKKESFPLTVTSAQKNPTAFYLCASSIQGLLDEQFFGPGTRLTVL.

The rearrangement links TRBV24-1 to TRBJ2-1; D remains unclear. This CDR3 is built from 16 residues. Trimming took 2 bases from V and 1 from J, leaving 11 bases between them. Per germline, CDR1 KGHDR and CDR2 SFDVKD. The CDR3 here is CATSDSVAESYNEQFF. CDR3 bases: TGTGCCACCAGTGATTCGGTTGCGGAATCCTACAATGAGCAGTTCTTC.

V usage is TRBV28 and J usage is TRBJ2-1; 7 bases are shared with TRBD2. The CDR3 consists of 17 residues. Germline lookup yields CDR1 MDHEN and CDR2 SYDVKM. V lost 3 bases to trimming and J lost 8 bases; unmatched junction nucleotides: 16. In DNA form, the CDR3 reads TGTGCCAGCAGTTTCTCCCCCGGCGGGAGTGGTAATTATGAGCAGTTCTTC. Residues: CASSFSPGGSGNYEQFF.

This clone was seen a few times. This CDR3 is CASSPDRRNQPQHF. CDR3 nucleotide sequence: TGTGCCAGCAGCCCCGACAGACGCAATCAGCCCCAGCATTTT. This chain connects TRBV28 to TRBJ1-5; D might be TRBD1 (5 bases). This CDR3 is built from 14 residues. The ends were cut back, 6 bases at V and 2 bases at J, with 11 bases in the middle. Germline lookup yields CDR1 MDHEN and CDR2 SYDVKM.

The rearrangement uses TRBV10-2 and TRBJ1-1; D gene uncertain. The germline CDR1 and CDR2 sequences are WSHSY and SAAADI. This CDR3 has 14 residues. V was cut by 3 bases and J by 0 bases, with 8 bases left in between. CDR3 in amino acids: CASSEPGMNTEAFF. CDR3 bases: TGCGCCAGCAGTGAACCGGGGATGAACACTGAAGCTTTCTTT.